This TCR beta chain emerged from a study of blood T cells in healthy people across ages (dated by TCRdb to about 2015). With regard to the full study: In model experiments, roughly one uniquely barcoded TCR beta cDNA molecule per two T cells was captured by template switching. Age-related changes in TCR beta repertoire diversity were measured in the study by deep sequencing normalized with unique cDNA molecular identifiers. The donors were divided into four age groups: young (average around 17 years), middle-aged (under 40), aged (under 70) and long-lived (approximately 74). Using the same blood draw, the study looked at two additional independent replicas of 1 million unique cDNA reads for two donors, one aged 18 to 30 and the other aged 80 or older. Overall study results and their limits: Estimates of total diversity from one million sequenced T cells were regarded as lower bounds and underestimates. There was a strong correlation between observed TCR beta diversity and the percentage of naive T cells measured by flow cytometry. Because the CMV infection status of the donors was unknown, age-related changes in expanded clonotypes may potentially have been confounded. The long-lived group showed more naive CD4+ T cells, fewer expanded clones and increased TCR diversity than the aged group, suggesting age selection. As age increased, observed TCR beta diversity per million T cells dropped in a roughly linear way, and a significant reduction was already evident by age 40. Conclusive comparison of naive and antigen-experienced compartments was prevented by the profiling of bulk unsorted PBMCs.

The roughly 37 donors, aged about 6 to 90 years, were systemically healthy Caucasian individuals from Russia. Each donor gave 8 to 10 milliliters of peripheral blood, drawn into EDTA-treated Vacutainer tubes. Ficoll-Paque density-gradient centrifugation was used to isolate PBMCs, with at least 7 million obtained per sample. Total RNA, at least 6 micrograms per sample, was extracted from PBMCs with Trizol reagent. For every donor, an aliquot of PBMCs went through flow cytometry to measure the percentages of naive CD45RAhigh/CD27high T cells. Of note for this clonotype: Its antigen remains undetermined. It has no much larger one-base neighbor in the sample; base qualities were not kept.

V is reduced by 3 bases and J by 5 bases, leaving a spacing of 10 bases between them. The CDR3, from cysteine to phenylalanine, totals 12 residues. CDR3 DNA only is kept here, 36 bases in frame from base 1. The germline V gene specifies SQVTM as CDR1 and ANQGSEA as CDR2. The method was 5' RACE. Sequencing took place on an Illumina HiSeq 2500. A second PCR of about 6 to 11 cycles was performed with a sample-barcoded 5' primer and a J-beta primer mix. A unique molecular identifier was introduced onto each TCR beta cDNA molecule by a template-switch 5' adaptor carrying 12 random nucleotides. Each sample yielded at least 2.5 million CDR3-containing paired-end reads. The Mint cDNA synthesis kit, primed by a TRBC-specific oligonucleotide, was used to synthesize first-strand cDNA from all RNA. Following uracil-DNA glycosylase treatment, all cDNA underwent a first 18-cycle PCR with the universal primers M1SS and BC2_uni_R. The authors' pipeline ran thus. Normalization of each sample was performed by random selection of 1 million high-quality reads, each carrying a distinct molecular identifier. Instead of being binned into consensus sequences, reads that shared molecular identifiers were thrown out. MiTCR, set to a Q25 quality threshold and the strictest error-elimination algorithm, was used for CDR3 identification, clonotype clustering and error correction. Lower-bound total TCR beta diversity was estimated with a nonparametric unseen species model using Euler transformation. TCRdb reanalyzed the raw reads on its own, using fastp at Q25 for trimming and MiXCR for clone calling, and kept in-frame beta chains. Merged by CDR3 protein, the rows form single entries marked with the most common genes and DNA. V and J calls and clone size were set by TCRdb, not the authors. A total of fewer than 1,200,000 distinct CDR3 sequences appear in this sample, roughly 24% of them only once. The biggest ten clones account for 0.65% to 0.95% of the sample.

This sample was shared with a second study, whose subject was T cells of mothers and their children. From that second study: Donors were nine systemically healthy Caucasian individuals: three mothers and their six children. cDNA synthesis consumed the entire amount of extracted RNA, loaded at approximately 1.6 ug RNA in each 15 ul reaction. In the second PCR, the M1S primer added sample barcodes and 2-4 random nucleotides. Each mother yielded over 9.5 million TCR beta CDR3 reads and each child a few million reads. Thymic selection shapes the output of TCR recombination in a similar way in related and unrelated pairs, and inherited differences have a minor effect. Normalized repertoire overlap was always found to be slightly, but never significantly, higher in related mother-child pairs than in unrelated mother-child pairs. No persistent microchimeric T cell clones were found, with a detection sensitivity of approximately 94 clones per million clonotypes. Deep NGS was used in the study to compare the TCR beta repertoires of mothers and children and to look for features that separate related mother-child pairs from unrelated individuals. Mothers averaged roughly 36 +/- 4 years of age and children averaged roughly 10 +/- 4 years. After adapters were ligated using NEBNext reagents, the libraries underwent 100+100 nt paired-end sequencing on an Illumina HiSeq 2000. Mother and child libraries were prepared a month apart and sequenced in separate runs to prevent cross-contamination. For each donor, between about 500,000 and 2,200,000 distinct TCR beta clonotypes were identified. Naive TCR beta clonotypes were estimated from low-frequency clonotypes matched to each donor's FACS-determined naive share, without sorting.

The TCR was taken from a girl aged 2-10 years in good health. The sequenced sample was blood. The chain is assembled from TRBV29-1 and TRBJ1-1; tentative D gene TRBD1, with 5 bases matching. The DNA sequence follows: TGCAGCGTTGAGGGAGGGGTTACTGAAGCTTTCTTT. Translated, it gives CSVEGGVTEAFF.